Listed below are T cell receptor beta chains from one sample, sequenced in a study of T cells generated in artificial thymic organoids. Using its own MiXCR run on the 5' RACE reads, TCRdb lists one record per CDR3 protein. The table lists about 5,300 distinct CDR3 sequences, 20% to 25% of them singletons. These receptors' targets are unknown. The sample comprised naive CD8+ T cells grown in artificial thymic organoids from cord blood stem and progenitor cells. These receptor sequences come from a human donor who gave cord blood stem cells for thymic organoid culture, a cardiac surgery patient who gave postnatal thymus, or a blood donor (not recorded which). The CDR3 runs from the conserved cysteine through the conserved F or W. The order of the fields is J gene, V gene, clone size, D gene, CDR3 protein, CDR3 DNA. The D gene is left open where the match is weak. The size of a clone is reported for some rows only, either as once, few or many, or as a class for expanded clones.

>TRBJ2-6|TRBV9|medium-sized|TRBD2
CASSVPRAGTSSGANVLTF
TGTGCCAGCAGCGTGCCAAGAGCGGGGACCTCCTCTGGGGCCAACGTCCTGACTTTC
>TRBJ2-1|TRBV10-3|many|TRBD1
CAISDRGYNEQFF
TGTGCCATCAGCGACAGGGGTTACAATGAGCAGTTCTTC
>TRBJ2-4|TRBV6-5|medium-sized|NA
CASWRGRGNIQYF
TGTGCCAGCTGGAGGGGGCGGGGAAACATTCAGTACTTC
>TRBJ1-2|TRBV5-1|few|NA
CASSLGIYGYTF
TGCGCCAGCAGCTTGGGGATCTATGGCTACACCTTC
>TRBJ2-7|TRBV27|NA|TRBD1
CASSLGTASFYEQYF
TGTGCCAGCAGTTTGGGGACAGCCTCCTTCTACGAGCAGTACTTC
>TRBJ2-4|TRBV19|medium-sized|NA
CATSEASIQYF
TGTGCCACTAGTGAGGCGAGCATTCAGTACTTC
>TRBJ1-2|TRBV7-2|NA|NA
CASSLVVSIRGYTF
TGTGCCAGCAGCTTAGTGGTTAGCATCCGTGGCTACACCTTC
>TRBJ2-3|TRBV4-3|medium-sized|TRBD2
CASSQDSGGTQYF
TGCGCCAGCAGCCAAGATAGCGGGGGTACGCAGTATTTT
>TRBJ2-3|TRBV5-1|medium-sized|TRBD2
CASSLTSGRSRAQYF
TGCGCCAGCAGCTTGACTAGCGGGAGGTCCAGGGCGCAGTATTTT
>TRBJ2-7|TRBV5-5|NA|TRBD1
CASSRDRLYEQYF
TGTGCCAGCAGCCGGGACAGACTCTACGAGCAGTACTTC
>TRBJ1-5|TRBV12-3/TRBV12-4|medium-sized|NA
CASSLKGNQPQHF
TGTGCCAGCAGTTTGAAGGGAAATCAGCCCCAGCATTTT
>TRBJ2-5|TRBV4-2|few|NA
CASSQDSGQETQYF
TGTGCCAGCAGCCAAGACTCGGGACAAGAGACCCAGTACTTC
>TRBJ2-4|TRBV2|NA|NA
CASRGWENIQYF
TGTGCCAGCAGAGGTTGGGAAAACATTCAGTACTTC
>TRBJ2-7|TRBV7-2|medium-sized|TRBD1
CASSFAGGEYEQYF
TGTGCCAGCAGCTTCGCAGGGGGCGAATACGAGCAGTACTTC
>TRBJ2-5|TRBV5-1|medium-sized|NA
CASSLDGVTQYF
TGCGCCAGCAGCTTGGACGGGGTGACCCAGTACTTC
>TRBJ2-4|TRBV20-1|medium-sized|NA
CSAHGGLRNIQYF
TGCAGTGCCCATGGAGGCCTAAGGAACATTCAGTACTTC
>TRBJ2-7|TRBV5-3|few|NA
CARSVEGNEQYF
TGTGCCAGAAGCGTGGAGGGGAACGAGCAGTACTTC
>TRBJ2-2|TRBV7-4|medium-sized|NA
CASSLEGAGELFF
TGTGCCAGCAGCTTAGAGGGAGCCGGGGAGCTGTTTTTT
>TRBJ1-2|TRBV7-2|NA|NA
CASSLALRGYGYTF
TGTGCCAGCAGCTTAGCCCTCCGGGGCTATGGCTACACCTTC
>TRBJ2-1|TRBV5-1|NA|NA
CASRDGSPKFF
TGCGCCAGCAGAGACGGGAGTCCCAAGTTCTTC
>TRBJ1-2|TRBV15|NA|TRBD1
CATSRDWATGVGYGYTF
TGTGCCACCAGCAGAGATTGGGCCACAGGGGTGGGCTATGGCTACACCTTC
>TRBJ1-2|TRBV7-9|NA|NA
CASSPYRHFNYGYTF
TGTGCCAGCAGCCCTTACCGACATTTTAACTATGGCTACACCTTC
>TRBJ2-3|TRBV5-1|medium-sized|TRBD2
CASSRTSGRTDTQYF
TGCGCCAGCAGCCGGACTAGCGGGAGAACAGATACGCAGTATTTT
>TRBJ1-3|TRBV12-5|NA|TRBD1
CASGLVPGQGTSGNTIYF
TGTGCTAGTGGTTTGGTCCCGGGACAGGGCACTTCTGGAAACACCATATATTTT
>TRBJ1-1|TRBV12-3/TRBV12-4|medium-sized|NA
CASSLVPGLEAFF
TGTGCCAGCAGTTTAGTCCCCGGTCTTGAAGCTTTCTTT
>TRBJ2-5|TRBV24-1|medium-sized|NA
CATSDWATQYF
TGTGCCACCAGTGATTGGGCTACCCAGTACTTC
>TRBJ2-1|TRBV20-1|medium-sized|NA
CSAPQDCSYNEQFF
TGCAGTGCTCCACAGGACTGCTCCTACAATGAGCAGTTCTTC
>TRBJ2-2|TRBV12-5|medium-sized|NA
CASGLASGPPPGELFF
TGTGCTAGTGGTTTGGCTTCCGGGCCCCCACCCGGGGAGCTGTTTTTT
>TRBJ2-2|TRBV20-1|medium-sized|NA
CSASRDLYTGELFF
TGCAGTGCTAGCCGGGACTTGTACACCGGGGAGCTGTTTTTT
>TRBJ1-1|TRBV19|medium-sized|NA
CASSIGYRVTTEAFF
TGTGCCAGTAGTATTGGATACAGGGTTACTACTGAAGCTTTCTTT
>TRBJ2-1|TRBV5-1|large|TRBD1
CASSLWTGDNNEQFF
TGCGCCAGCAGCTTGTGGACAGGGGACAACAATGAGCAGTTCTTC
>TRBJ2-7|TRBV20-1|medium-sized|NA
CSESSRAYEQYF
TGCAGTGAAAGTAGCAGGGCGTACGAGCAGTACTTC
>TRBJ2-2|TRBV5-1|medium-sized|TRBD1
CASSLRTGGPGELFF
TGCGCCAGCAGCTTGCGGACAGGGGGCCCCGGGGAGCTGTTTTTT
>TRBJ2-2|TRBV6-5|many|NA
CASRPLVPSNTGELFF
TGTGCCAGCAGACCTCTAGTCCCCTCGAACACCGGGGAGCTGTTTTTT
>TRBJ2-7|TRBV12-3/TRBV12-4|medium-sized|NA
CASSLAKYRAHEQYF
TGTGCCAGCAGTTTAGCGAAGTACAGGGCCCACGAGCAGTACTTC
>TRBJ2-3|TRBV5-5|NA|NA
CASSLMAGGADTQYF
TGTGCCAGCAGCTTGATGGCAGGAGGGGCAGATACGCAGTATTTT
>TRBJ2-4|TRBV6-6|NA|TRBD1
CASSYCSPRGAKNIQYF
TGTGCCAGCAGTTACTGCTCGCCCAGGGGGGCCAAAAACATTCAGTACTTC
>TRBJ1-1|TRBV5-6|NA|NA
CASSLPSWTEAFF
TGTGCCAGCAGCCTGCCGTCGTGGACTGAAGCTTTCTTT
>TRBJ2-2|TRBV4-1|medium-sized|TRBD2
CASSQDDGGANTGELFF
TGCGCCAGCAGCCAAGACGACGGGGGGGCGAACACCGGGGAGCTGTTTTTT
>TRBJ2-3|TRBV12-3/TRBV12-4|medium-sized|NA
CASSFRVGVTDTQYF
TGTGCCAGCAGTTTCCGTGTCGGCGTCACAGATACGCAGTATTTT
>TRBJ1-6|TRBV4-2|NA|NA
CTSSQMTGVGNSPLHF
TGTACCAGCAGCCAAATGACGGGGGTGGGTAATTCACCCCTCCACTTT
>TRBJ2-1|TRBV4-3|medium-sized|TRBD2
CASSLSGSVNEQFF
TGCGCCAGCAGCCTTAGCGGGAGTGTCAATGAGCAGTTCTTC
>TRBJ2-7|TRBV27|medium-sized|TRBD1
CASSSRDRGNEQYF
TGTGCCAGCAGCTCCCGGGACAGGGGCAACGAGCAGTACTTC
>TRBJ2-5|TRBV12-3/TRBV12-4|medium-sized|NA
CASSALPGRETQYF
TGTGCCAGCAGCGCCCTTCCGGGGAGGGAGACCCAGTACTTC
>TRBJ1-4|TRBV29-1|many|TRBD1
CSDGTGVF
TGCAGCGATGGGACAGGGGTTTTT
>TRBJ2-2|TRBV5-1|few|NA
CASSSPRAPWGSCFF
NA
>TRBJ2-1|TRBV7-2|medium-sized|NA
CASTFYNEQFF
TGTGCCAGCACCTTCTACAATGAGCAGTTCTTC
>TRBJ1-1|TRBV5-1|few|NA
CASRPGCLNTEAFF
TGCGCCAGCAGGCCGGGCTGCTTGAACACTGAAGCTTTCTTT
>TRBJ2-3|TRBV10-3|medium-sized|TRBD2
CAISAAGTSADTQYF
TGTGCCATCAGTGCAGCCGGGACTAGCGCAGATACGCAGTATTTT
>TRBJ2-7|TRBV7-9|NA|TRBD1
CASSSGTDSYEQYF
TGTGCCAGCAGCTCCGGGACAGACTCCTACGAGCAGTACTTC
>TRBJ2-7|TRBV3-1|medium-sized|TRBD1
CASSRKLGQCSYEQYF
TGTGCCAGCAGCCGAAAATTGGGACAGTGCTCCTACGAGCAGTACTTC
>TRBJ1-6|TRBV12-3/TRBV12-4|medium-sized|NA
CASSLSGTPLHF
TGTGCCAGCAGTCTTAGTGGGACACCCCTCCACTTT
>TRBJ1-3|TRBV7-2|medium-sized|NA
CASSLRGLSGNTIYF
TGTGCCAGCAGCTTGAGGGGCCTCTCTGGAAACACCATATATTTT
>TRBJ2-7|TRBV27|NA|TRBD2
CASSLWGGDEQYF
TGTGCCAGCAGTTTATGGGGAGGGGACGAGCAGTACTTC
>TRBJ1-5|TRBV4-2|medium-sized|NA
CASSKWRGRGNQPQHF
TGTGCCAGCAGCAAATGGCGGGGTAGGGGCAATCAGCCCCAGCATTTT
>TRBJ2-7|TRBV4-1|NA|NA
CASSPRGLFPGLSGNEQYF
TGCGCCAGCAGCCCCAGGGGACTATTTCCGGGCCTGTCTGGGAACGAGCAGTACTTC